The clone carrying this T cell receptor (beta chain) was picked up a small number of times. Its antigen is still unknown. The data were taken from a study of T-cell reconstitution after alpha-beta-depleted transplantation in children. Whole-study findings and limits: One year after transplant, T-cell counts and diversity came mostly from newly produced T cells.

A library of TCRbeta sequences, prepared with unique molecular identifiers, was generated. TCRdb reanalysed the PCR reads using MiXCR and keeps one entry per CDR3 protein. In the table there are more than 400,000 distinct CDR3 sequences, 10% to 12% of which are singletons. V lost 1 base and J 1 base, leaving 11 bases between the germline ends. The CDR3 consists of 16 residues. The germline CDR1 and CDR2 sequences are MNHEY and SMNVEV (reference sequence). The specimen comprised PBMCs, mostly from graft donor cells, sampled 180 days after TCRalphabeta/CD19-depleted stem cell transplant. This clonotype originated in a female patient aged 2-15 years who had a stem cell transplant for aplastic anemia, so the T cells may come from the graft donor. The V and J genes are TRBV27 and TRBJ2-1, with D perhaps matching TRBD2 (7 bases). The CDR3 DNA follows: TGTGCCAGCAGTTTATTAGGGGGGGAGTCCTACAATGAGCAGTTCTTC. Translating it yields CASSLLGGESYNEQFF.